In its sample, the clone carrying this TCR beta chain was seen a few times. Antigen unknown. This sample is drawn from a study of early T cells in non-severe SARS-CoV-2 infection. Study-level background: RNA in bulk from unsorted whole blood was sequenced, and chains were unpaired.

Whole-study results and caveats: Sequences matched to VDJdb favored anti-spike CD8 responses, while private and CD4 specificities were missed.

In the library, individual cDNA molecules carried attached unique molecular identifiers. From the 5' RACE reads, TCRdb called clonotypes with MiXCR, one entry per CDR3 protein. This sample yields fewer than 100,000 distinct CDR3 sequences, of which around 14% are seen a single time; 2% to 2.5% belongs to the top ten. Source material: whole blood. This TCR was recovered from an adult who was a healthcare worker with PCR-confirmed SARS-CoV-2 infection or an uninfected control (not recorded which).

In DNA, the CDR3 is TGCAGTGCTAGTGCCGAGATTGCAACTAATGAAAAACTGTTTTTT. Amino acid sequence: CSASAEIATNEKLFF. The J gene is TRBJ1-4, the V gene TRBV20-1; D remains unclear. The V end was cut by 3 bases, the J end by 0 bases, with 11 bases between. The CDR3 runs to 15 residues. Germline V gene sequence: CDR1 DFQATT, CDR2 SNEGSKA (reference sequence).